Listed here are 31 T cell receptor beta chains from one sample, sequenced in a study of control samples from healthy donors and cancer patients. This table comes from immunoSEQ multiplex PCR, and its TCRdb copy is limited to in-frame clones, with some not included. This table holds about 180,000 clones, approximately 92% found once. The sequenced material came from blood. These receptors all stem from a man aged 25-45 years in good health.

This sequence joins TRBV7-8 and TRBJ1-4; weak D call: TRBD1 (5 bases). The CDR3 is made up of 15 amino acids. The ends were cut back, 1 base at V and 7 bases at J, with 13 bases in the middle. Germline CDR1 reads SGHVS; CDR2 reads FQNEAQ. CDR3 coding DNA: TGTGCCAGCAGCTTAGAGTCGGGGGTCGGTGAAAAACTGTTTTTT. Translated, it gives CASSLESGVGEKLFF.

The chain employs TRBV7-8 and TRBJ1-3, with TRBD1 matching 10 bases. Looked up from germline, CDR1 is SGHVS and CDR2 is FQNEAQ. The V and J ends lost 8 bases and 3 bases, in that order; junction bases with no gene match: 19. This CDR3 is 19 amino acids long. CDR3 coding DNA: TGTGCCAGCTCCCCGCAGGGAGGCGGGACAGGGGTAGGTGGAAACACCATATATTTT. This gives the protein CASSPQGGGTGVGGNTIYF.

This clone was detected only once. This chain joins TRBV18 and TRBJ2-3; D is tentatively TRBD1 or TRBD2 (5 bases each). V was cut by 6 bases and J by 9 bases, with 13 bases left in between. The CDR3 consists of 12 residues. Germline CDR1 KGHSH, CDR2 LQKENI. The CDR3 sequence is CASSTLRGTQYF. As DNA, the CDR3 is TGTGCCAGCTCGACGCTGAGGGGAACGCAGTATTTT.

The V call is TRBV2, the J call TRBJ1-5, with TRBD1 as a possible D gene (5 bases). Germline V gene data show CDR1 as SNHLY and CDR2 as FYNNEI. The CDR3 runs to 14 residues. Between the trimmed V and J ends, which lost 6 bases and 4 bases, there was a span of 13 bases. The DNA of the CDR3 is TGTGCCAGCAGCGGGGACGGCTTAAATCAGCCCCAGCATTTT. This codes for CASSGDGLNQPQHF.

The chain combines TRBV5-1 with TRBJ2-1, with 9 nucleotides matching TRBD1. The V gene end was trimmed by 4 bases and the J gene end by 6 bases; junction bases not matched to a gene: 8. CDR1 and CDR2 (germline): SGHRS, YFSETQ. The CDR3 is 15 residues long. CDR3 in amino acids: CASSQTGTGSNEQFF. The DNA for the CDR3 is TGCGCCAGCAGCCAAACCGGGACAGGGTCCAATGAGCAGTTCTTC. Looking up the rest from reference TRBV5-1 and TRBJ2-1 gives the full variable domain: KAGVTQTPRYLIKTRGQQVTLSCSPISGHRSVSWYQQTPGQGLQFLFEYFSETQRNKGNFPGRFSGRQFSNSRSEMNVSTLELGDSALYLCASSQTGTGSNEQFFGPGTRLTVL.

The chain carries TRBV7-9 and TRBJ1-3; a weak D match, TRBD1 (6 bases). The V end lost 1 base, the J end lost 0 bases, and 16 bases lay between the germline ends. This CDR3 has 18 residues. The V gene's germline CDR1 is SEHNR and CDR2 FQNEAQ (reference sequence). The CDR3 nucleotides are TGTGCCAGCAGCTTAGTGGGTGACAGGCTCCACTCTGGAAACACCATATATTTT. Its translation: CASSLVGDRLHSGNTIYF.

V usage is TRBV9 and J usage is TRBJ2-7, with 12 bases that match TRBD2. The J segment lost 7 bases and the V segment lost 2 bases, leaving 4 bases of the junction unmatched. This CDR3 is built from 14 residues. The germline CDR1 and CDR2 sequences are SGDLS and YYNGEE. The DNA of the CDR3 is TGTGCCAGCAGCGTTCGACTAGCGGGAGATGAGCAGTACTTC. This encodes CASSVRLAGDEQYF.

The V call is TRBV28, the J call TRBJ2-2, with 9 bases fitting TRBD1. CDR3 length equals 15 residues. CDR1 is MDHEN and CDR2 is SYDVKM in the germline V gene. V shed 7 bases, J shed 1 base, and the junction held 4 bases outside the gene matches. CDR3 region: CASKLDRGNTGELFF. CDR3 nucleotide sequence: TGTGCCAGCAAACTGGACAGGGGGAACACCGGGGAGCTGTTTTTT.

This chain links TRBV9 with TRBJ2-3, with D perhaps TRBD2 (5 bases). Trimming cost V 0 bases and J 8 bases, with 16 bases left between them. CDR3 size: 15 residues. The germline V gene encodes CDR1 SGDLS and CDR2 YYNGEE. This CDR3 reads CASSVAGLTLGTQYF. CDR3 nucleotide sequence: TGTGCCAGCAGCGTAGCTGGACTCACTTTGGGTACGCAGTATTTT.

This chain links TRBV15 with TRBJ1-1, with D unresolved. The CDR3 is 13 amino acids. Per the germline V gene, CDR1 is LNHNV and CDR2 is YYDKDF (reference sequence). The V and J ends lost 0 bases and 0 bases respectively, with 2 bases between them. The CDR3 DNA reads as TGTGCCACCAGCAGAGAAGTGAACACTGAAGCTTTCTTT. Translated, it gives CATSREVNTEAFF.

The chain uses TRBV5-4 and TRBJ1-3, with D possibly TRBD1 on 5 matching bases. V was clipped by 4 bases and J by 0 bases, with 14 bases between them. In germline, CDR1 is SGHNT, CDR2 YYREEE (reference sequence). The CDR3 is 16 amino acids. The CDR3 DNA reads TGTGCCAGCAGCCCCCGGGCAGGGAACTCTGGAAACACCATATATTTT. It yields the protein CASSPRAGNSGNTIYF.

This chain links TRBV6-5 with TRBJ1-1; D is unclear. Between the trimmed V and J ends, which lost 5 bases and 5 bases, there was a span of 12 bases. Germline lookup yields CDR1 MNHEY and CDR2 SVGAGI. The CDR3 sequence is 13 residues long. The CDR3 is CASSKFALTEAFF. CDR3 coding DNA: TGTGCCAGCAGTAAATTTGCGCTTACTGAAGCTTTCTTT.

CDR3 DNA: TGTGCCAGCAGTTCCCGGACAGGGGCGGACTATGGCTACACCTTC. Translation: CASSSRTGADYGYTF. The chain uses TRBV6-2 or TRBV6-3 and TRBJ1-2; 9 positions match TRBD1. The CDR3 contains 15 residues. In germline, CDR1 is MNHEY, CDR2 SVGEGT. J gave up 3 bases and V 4 bases, and 6 bases lay outside the gene matches.

The genes are TRBV30 and TRBJ1-2, with 7 nucleotides matching TRBD1. Trimming removed 8 bases from V and 6 bases from J; junction bases left unmatched: 3. This CDR3 has 10 amino acids. Per the germline V gene, CDR1 is GTSNPN and CDR2 is SVGIG (reference sequence). The CDR3 DNA reads as TGTGCCCGACAGGGAGATGGCTACACCTTC. Translation gives CARQGDGYTF.

The table lists this clone with a count of one. The chain links TRBV5-1 to TRBJ1-4, with 7 bases lining up with TRBD1. The J segment lost 8 bases and the V segment lost 4 bases, leaving 14 bases of the junction unmatched. Per the germline V gene, CDR1 is SGHRS and CDR2 is YFSETQ. The CDR3 spans 16 residues. The CDR3 DNA reads TGCGCCAGCAGCCCCTCCGGAGCAGGGGGGAGGGAAAAACTGTTTTTT. It specifies CASSPSGAGGREKLFF.

This rearrangement joins TRBV28 to TRBJ2-7; 10 positions match TRBD1. CDR1 is MDHEN and CDR2 is SYDVKM in the germline V gene. With V trimmed by 5 bases and J by 2 bases, 6 bases remained unmatched. CDR3 length: 15 amino acids. The CDR3 here is CASSPRTGGAYEQYF. The CDR3 bases are TGTGCCAGCAGTCCCCGGACAGGGGGAGCCTACGAGCAGTACTTC.

The rearrangement uses TRBV7-2 and TRBJ2-2, with TRBD2 matching 12 bases. V lost 5 bases, J lost 6 bases, and 16 bases stayed unmatched. Germline V gene sequence: CDR1 SGHTA, CDR2 FQGNSA. The CDR3 is 19 residues long. The CDR3 nucleotides are TGTGCCAGCAGCGCCCTGTTCGCTCGTCTAGCGGGGGGGGCCGGGGAGCTGTTTTTT. It yields the protein CASSALFARLAGGAGELFF. Combining the CDR3 with reference TRBV7-2 and TRBJ2-2 gives the whole variable domain GAGVSQSPSNKVTEKGKDVELRCDPISGHTALYWYRQSLGQGLEFLIYFQGNSAPDKSGLPSDRFSAERTGGSVSTLTIQRTQQEDSAVYLCASSALFARLAGGAGELFFGEGSRLTVL.

V usage is TRBV19 and J usage is TRBJ2-4, with 7 nucleotides matching TRBD1. Germline CDR1 LNHDA, CDR2 SQIVND (reference sequence). The CDR3 extends over 14 amino acids. V shed 5 bases, J shed 3 bases, and the junction held 4 bases outside the gene matches. The CDR3 nucleotides read TGTGCCAGTAGTCAGGGGGATGTCAAAAACATTCAGTACTTC. Amino acids: CASSQGDVKNIQYF.

The chain joins TRBV7-7 to TRBJ2-7; D is possibly TRBD1 (5 bases). V shed 0 bases and J shed 2 bases, with 11 bases lying between them. This CDR3 contains 15 residues. Germline assignment: CDR1 SSHAT and CDR2 FNYEAQ (reference sequence). The CDR3 protein is CASSLASDSTYEQYF. The CDR3 DNA reads as TGTGCCAGCAGCTTAGCCTCTGACAGCACCTACGAGCAGTACTTC.

The chain's CDR3 is CASSLTQGGGYQPQHF. In nucleotides, the CDR3 is TGTGCCAGCAGCTTAACTCAAGGAGGGGGGTATCAGCCCCAGCATTTT. This sequence joins TRBV7-9 and TRBJ1-5, with a tentative D call TRBD1 (6 bases). The V gene lost 2 bases and the J gene lost 5 bases, with 16 bases spanning the gap. The germline gives CDR1 SEHNR, CDR2 FQNEAQ (reference sequence). There are 16 residues in the CDR3. Based on the CDR3 plus reference TRBV7-9 and TRBJ1-5, the full variable domain is DTGVSQNPRHKITKRGQNVTFRCDPISEHNRLYWYRQTLGQGPEFLTYFQNEAQLEKSRLLSDRFSAERPKGSFSTLEIQRTEQGDSAMYLCASSLTQGGGYQPQHFGDGTRLSIL.

The chain has TRBV6-5 and TRBJ1-3; D is uncertain. The germline V and J ends were trimmed by 7 bases and 0 bases, with 10 bases remaining between them. This CDR3 region has 14 residues. CDR1 and CDR2 from the germline V gene are MNHEY and SVGAGI. In DNA form, the CDR3 reads TGTGCCAGCACCTCGACCATCTCTGGAAACACCATATATTTT. This encodes CASTSTISGNTIYF.

CDR3 coding DNA: TGTGCCAGCAGCCTGGCAGGGGGCGACTATGGCTACACCTTC. Translating it yields CASSLAGGDYGYTF. The chain joins TRBV7-2 to TRBJ1-2; 8 bases line up with TRBD1. The J segment lost 3 bases and the V segment lost 5 bases, leaving 5 bases of the junction unmatched. The germline gives CDR1 SGHTA, CDR2 FQGNSA. CDR3 length: 14 residues.

The rearrangement links TRBV9 to TRBJ2-1; 8 positions agree with TRBD2. The CDR3 sequence is 15 residues long. Germline V gene sequence: CDR1 SGDLS, CDR2 YYNGEE. V was clipped by 8 bases and J by 1 base; unmatched bases: 8. CDR3 nucleotides: TGTGCCAGTGGAAGCGGGAGAGTGTCCTACAATGAGCAGTTCTTC. It encodes CASGSGRVSYNEQFF.

The chain combines TRBV7-9 with TRBJ2-4; 16 nucleotides line up with TRBD2. The junction had 5 bases not matched to a gene; V was cut back by 5 bases and J by 1 base. The CDR3 consists of 18 residues. Germline lookup yields CDR1 SEHNR and CDR2 FQNEAQ (reference sequence). The DNA for the CDR3 is TGTGCCAGCAGCCCAGGGACTAGCGGGGGGGTGGCCAAAAACATTCAGTACTTC. This encodes CASSPGTSGGVAKNIQYF.

Written as DNA, the CDR3 is TGTGCCAGCATCCGAATGGGGTCGGCAGGGAGCGAGACCCAGTACTTC. It encodes CASIRMGSAGSETQYF. The chain couples TRBV2 to TRBJ2-5; D is perhaps TRBD1 or TRBD2 (5 bases each). Trimming pared 7 bases from V and 5 bases from J, leaving 23 bases between. The CDR3 spans 16 residues. The V gene's germline CDR1 is SNHLY and CDR2 FYNNEI.

The gene calls are TRBV6-5 and TRBJ2-5; D gene ambiguous. Germline V lookup: CDR1 MNHEY, CDR2 SVGAGI. The CDR3 has 13 residues. V shed 6 bases and J shed 5 bases, with 13 bases lying between them. CDR3 sequence: CASSRYSLETQYF. The CDR3 DNA reads as TGTGCCAGCAGCCGCTACAGTTTGGAGACCCAGTACTTC.

The chain employs TRBV19 and TRBJ1-1, with 7 positions matching TRBD1. The CDR3 is 15 amino acids. Trimming removed 5 bases from V and 3 bases from J; junction bases left unmatched: 9. Germline values: CDR1 LNHDA, CDR2 SQIVND (reference sequence). The CDR3: CASSARYTGDTEAFF. The CDR3 DNA reads TGTGCCAGTAGTGCCCGCTACACAGGGGACACTGAAGCTTTCTTT.

This clone was picked up a small number of times. V and J are TRBV19 and TRBJ2-1; TRBD2 matches at 9 bases. The CDR3 has 16 amino acids. V shed 5 bases, J shed 4 bases, and the junction held 9 bases outside the gene matches. CDR1 is LNHDA and CDR2 is SQIVND in the germline V gene (reference sequence). The CDR3 DNA sequence: TGTGCCAGTAGTCTCGCCGGACTAGCGAAATACAATGAGCAGTTCTTC. Its translation is CASSLAGLAKYNEQFF.

The chain has TRBV11-2 and TRBJ2-5, with 8 bases aligning to TRBD1. This CDR3 has 15 amino acids. The ends lost 1 base at V and 2 bases at J; junction bases unmatched: 3. Germline values: CDR1 SGHAT, CDR2 FQNNGV. DNA for the CDR3: TGTGCCAGCAGCTTAGTTCAGGGGGCTCAAGAGACCCAGTACTTC. Translated: CASSLVQGAQETQYF. Combining the CDR3 with reference TRBV11-2 and TRBJ2-5 gives the whole variable domain EAGVAQSPRYKIIEKRQSVAFWCNPISGHATLYWYQQILGQGPKLLIQFQNNGVVDDSQLPKDRFSAERLKGVDSTLKIQPAKLEDSAVYLCASSLVQGAQETQYFGPGTRLLVL.

The rearrangement links TRBV2 to TRBJ2-7; possibly TRBD2 for D (6 bases). There are 14 residues in the CDR3. With 11 bases removed from V and 2 bases from J, the gap between germline ends came to 19 bases. Germline V gene sequence: CDR1 SNHLY, CDR2 FYNNEI. For the CDR3, the DNA is TGTGCCGGAGGGACGGGGCTCGGAGCCTACGAGCAGTACTTC. This encodes CAGGTGLGAYEQYF.

The rearrangement uses TRBV5-1 and TRBJ2-7, with 7 bases aligning to TRBD2. The V and J ends lost 0 bases and 3 bases, in that order; junction bases with no gene match: 3. Germline V gene lookup returns CDR1 SGHRS and CDR2 YFSETQ. This CDR3 spans 14 amino acids. CDR3 in DNA: TGCGCCAGCAGCTTGGGGGCTAGCGGCTACGAGCAGTACTTC. Its protein is CASSLGASGYEQYF. The entire variable domain, with the rest obtained from reference TRBV5-1 and TRBJ2-7, is as follows: KAGVTQTPRYLIKTRGQQVTLSCSPISGHRSVSWYQQTPGQGLQFLFEYFSETQRNKGNFPGRFSGRQFSNSRSEMNVSTLELGDSALYLCASSLGASGYEQYFGPGTRLTVT.